This T cell receptor beta chain is from a study of cytomegalovirus exposure and HLA in healthy donors (dated by TCRdb to about 2017). A note on the overall study: In an earlier analysis of roughly 500 of the donors, approximately 260 Gb of sequence data and some 100 million unique TCR beta sequences from about 180 million T cells were reported. Roughly 320 gigabases of sequencing data and around 90 million unique TCR sequences made up an early release that covered several hundred HLA-typed donors. Of the roughly 430 genotyped donors, about 84% fell in the genetic ancestry cluster associated with self-reported Caucasian donors. To study patterns of TCR occurrence, a later analysis re-analyzed previously published TCR beta repertoires from 500 to 850 donors and added high-resolution HLA genotyping. Four to six DR-DQ haplotypes were handled as single units for association and clustering, since linkage in the cohort was strong. To predict cytomegalovirus infection status, the study combined high-throughput TCR immunosequencing, statistical association of individual TCRs with disease status, and machine learning. The study was designed to test whether signatures of past pathogen exposure could be identified by cataloging public T cell receptors. To decide whether each TCR beta V gene segment behaved as functional or pseudogenic, an earlier analysis of 587 of the donors relied on high-throughput TCR beta sequencing. The study profiled the T cell repertoires of hundreds of subjects by immunosequencing and related them to cytomegalovirus serostatus. Rather than using new phenotypic data, the later analysis identified candidate immune exposures from TCR beta sequences and from how often those sequences occurred across donors. Alongside the repertoire data, information on donor age, sex, ethnicity and CMV serostatus was compiled. Class I and class II HLA loci were covered by the typing at four-digit resolution. The number of donors typed differed by locus, with about 629-640 for A, B, C, DRB1 and DQB1, about 500 for DQA1, approximately 570 for DPA1, and under 490 for DPB1. A later genetic analysis took genome-wide SNP genotypes for about 55% of the roughly 670 donors and used that subset as a discovery cohort. All discovery cohort repertoires had been generated on a single sequencing platform. Across 300 to 400 genotyped donors of the cohort, an average of 235,054 unique TCR beta nucleotide sequences per donor were sequenced, and 15% to 20% of those sequences were non-productive. In addition to the first cohort of approximately 670 subjects, a separate validation cohort of over 90 different subjects was used.

Library preparation used the immunoSEQ multiplex PCR assay. A mixture of 60 forward primers for TCR Vbeta segments and 13 reverse primers for TCR Jbeta segments was used in the multiplex PCR. A multiplex PCR assay on genomic DNA amplified the CDR3 region of rearranged TCR beta genes. Amplified TCR beta libraries were sequenced as 87-base-pair reads on the Illumina HiSeq System. The source study handled its data this way. In a later analysis, tens of millions of unique TCR beta chains were counted across the roughly 670 repertoires, and roughly 9.9 million of these chains were shared by at least two donors. To remove PCR and sequencing errors, raw reads were error-corrected and collapsed into unique sequences using a nearest-neighbor algorithm that merged closely related sequences. Alignment of CDR3 sequences to IMGT reference sequences was used to assign V, D and J gene segments. For a sequence to be retained, a match of at least six nucleotides was required to both a V gene segment and a J gene segment. Rearrangements were called productive when the CDR3 lacked stop codons and stayed in frame with V and J; all others were non-productive. CDR3 was defined by IMGT convention, running from the second conserved V-encoded cysteine to the conserved J-encoded phenylalanine. In an earlier analysis of around 600 of the donors, sequences lacking an unambiguous match to a single V gene segment were excluded. In an earlier analysis of 450 to 750 of the donors, a V segment was called functional when productive rearrangements were above 56.7%, and segregating when the standard deviation between donors exceeded 5%. A statistical classification framework was built for diagnosing cytomegalovirus status from the catalog of TCR beta chain sequences. In a later analysis, V and J genes were assigned by comparing TCR nucleotide sequences against IMGT/GENE-DB human TR gene sequences. In a later analysis, CDR3 sequences and most-parsimonious VDJ recombination scenarios were assigned using the TCRdist pipeline. In a later analysis, each TCR beta chain was defined by its CDR3 amino acid sequence together with its V-gene family, and reads lacking a unique V-gene family were excluded. A later analysis removed nearly 600 highly shared, low-generation-probability nucleotide sequences to deal with suspected cross-contamination and a sequencing artifact. In a later analysis, a clonal expansion index for each public chain was calculated from normalized within-repertoire ranks of inferred template counts. Generation probabilities in a later analysis came from a VDJ recombination model fitted to out-of-frame rearrangements, and those results were checked against IGoR. A later analysis scored TCR-TCR, TCR-HLA and TCR-CMV co-occurrence with hypergeometric tests, applying a repertoire-size bias correction to TCR pairs. In a later analysis, false discovery rates were estimated by permuting HLA or CMV assignments 20 times. In a later analysis, co-occurring TCRs were grouped using DBSCAN, and TCRdist sequence similarity was added for clustering within HLA-allele-positive subsets. Co-occurrence clustering excluded repertoires with fewer than 30,000 or more than 120,000 public chains, plus five with anomalous nucleotide sharing. In TCRdb, the immuneACCESS table is reduced to in-frame sequences with V and J assigned. These tables do not hold every clone; where another copy was compared, an unresolved V gene accounts for under half, and the others remain unexplained. V, J and clone size are taken as reported in that table, and D and trimming were inferred from the DNA itself. For this sample, the table gives 150,000 to 200,000 clones. The ten largest clones capture roughly 1.3% of the sample.

The V and J ends are trimmed by 3 bases and 2 bases, leaving 11 bases between them. Spanning cysteine to phenylalanine, the CDR3 consists of 15 amino acids. Only the CDR3 portion is preserved as DNA: 45 bases, with reading frame beginning at the first base. Taken from the germline V gene, the CDR1 and CDR2 loops are MNHEY and SVGAGI. On this clone itself: What this receptor recognizes is not known.

The cohort comprised some 700 healthy bone marrow donors. At the time of sampling, every cohort member was nominally healthy, though immune exposures that went unrecorded were likely present. The donor tested CMV seronegative and was one of the 352 seronegative cohort members. A peripheral blood sample was provided by each donor, and peripheral blood mononuclear cells were used for TCR beta sequencing. Genomic DNA was extracted from the blood cell samples with the Qiagen DNeasy Blood Extraction Kit. Broad study findings and their caveats: The authors suggested that the approach could potentially be extended to other disease states and immunological phenotypes. Some IMGT-functional V segments, including TRBV6-2 and TRBV6-3, could not be told apart with the 87-base-pair reads, so those segments were excluded. In vitro tests confirmed that a few of the cytomegalovirus-associated TCR beta chains recognize cytomegalovirus antigens. Because counts were too low, more than 15 rarely observed V segments, including chromosome 9 orphons, were left out of the earlier analysis of about 620 of the donors. This cohort had only TCR beta chains sequenced, and the lack of alpha or paired-chain data limited which features could be detected. V-gene and J-gene trimming of TCR beta chains was associated with a missense DCLRE1C variant in a later genetic analysis, and the association was replicated in an independent cohort. In a later genetic analysis, fewer N-insertions in productive TCRs were reported among donors in an Asian-associated ancestry cluster than the 666-donor mean. CMV serostatus was the only immune exposure information available for the cohort. While some public TCRs were present in many individuals, most TCR sequences turned up only very rarely across donors. The presence/absence analyses assumed that sequencing depth was roughly uniform across donors, and that assumption may not be true. Specific HLA alleles were associated with about 17,000 TCR beta sequences at a false discovery rate of 0.05 in a later analysis. A further reported finding was that TCR beta sequences accurately predicted the HLA-A and HLA-B alleles for most subjects in the first cohort. Because HLA typing was missing for some donors at each locus, association tests included only the typed subset. In a later analysis, the rate of TCR association differed among HLA loci, with DRB1 alleles having the most associated TCRs and HLA-C alleles having the fewest. Assigning TCR associations to individual alleles was difficult when HLA alleles, especially DR and DQ, strongly co-occurred. In both the original and validation cohorts, the classifier was reported to diagnose cytomegalovirus status with high specificity and sensitivity. According to a later analysis, most CMV-associated TCR beta chains appeared to be HLA-restricted, and the HLA associations seemed to be driven largely by CMV exposure. A cluster of highly shared sequence variants was judged likely to be a technical artifact of the sequencing pipeline. Correlated functional status among segregating V segments might reflect linkage disequilibrium, but an unknown experimental factor could not be ruled out. In a later analysis, several top co-occurrence clusters were reported to appear linked to parvovirus B19, influenza, CMV and Epstein-Barr virus. A later analysis found that HLA-associated TCR beta chains were more clonally expanded and had lower generation probabilities than equally common non-associated chains. The study gave a list of under 200 TCR beta chains associated with cytomegalovirus. An earlier analysis of approximately 590 of the donors showed that most TCR beta V segments appeared in productive rearrangements either about 87% or about 30% of the time, which broadly matched IMGT annotations.

The sequenced sample was PBMCs. The chain is made from TRBV6-5 and TRBJ1-3; no D gene call is confident. This receptor was obtained from a woman aged 55-69 years in good health and CMV-seronegative. The encoded CDR3 is CASSYDRTAGNTIYF. In nucleotide form, the sequence is TGTGCCAGCAGTTATGATAGGACTGCTGGAAACACCATATATTTT.